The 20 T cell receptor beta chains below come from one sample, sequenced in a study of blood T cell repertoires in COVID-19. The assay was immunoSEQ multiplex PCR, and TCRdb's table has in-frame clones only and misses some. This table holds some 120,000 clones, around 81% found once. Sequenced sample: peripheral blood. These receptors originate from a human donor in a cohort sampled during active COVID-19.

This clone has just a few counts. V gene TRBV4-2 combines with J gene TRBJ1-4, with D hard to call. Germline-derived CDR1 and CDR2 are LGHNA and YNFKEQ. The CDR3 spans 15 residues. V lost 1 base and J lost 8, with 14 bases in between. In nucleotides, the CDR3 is TGTGCCAGCAGCCAAGCCACTAGAAGGGAAGAAAAACTGTTTTTT. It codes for CASSQATRREEKLFF.

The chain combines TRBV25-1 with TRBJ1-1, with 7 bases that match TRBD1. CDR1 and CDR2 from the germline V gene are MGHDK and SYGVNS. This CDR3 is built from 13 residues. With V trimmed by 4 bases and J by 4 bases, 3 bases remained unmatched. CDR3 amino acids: CASSVGGGTEAFF. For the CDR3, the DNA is TGTGCCAGCAGTGTAGGGGGCGGCACTGAAGCTTTCTTT.

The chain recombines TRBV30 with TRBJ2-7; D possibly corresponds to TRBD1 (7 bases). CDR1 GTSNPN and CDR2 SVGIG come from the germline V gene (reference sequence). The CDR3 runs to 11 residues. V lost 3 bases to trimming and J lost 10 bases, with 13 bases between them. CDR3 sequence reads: CAWSPGGGQYF. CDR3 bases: TGTGCCTGGAGCCCTGGAGGGGGCCAGTACTTC.

The CDR3 sequence: CSVATDRGHDEAFF. In DNA, the CDR3 is TGCAGCGTTGCAACGGACAGGGGGCATGATGAAGCTTTCTTT. The chain is built from TRBV29-1 and TRBJ1-1; TRBD1 agrees at 11 bases. This CDR3 is built from 14 residues. After removal of 4 bases from V and 7 bases from J, the junction contained 8 bases not matched to a gene. Germline-derived CDR1 and CDR2 are SQVTM and ANQGSEA.

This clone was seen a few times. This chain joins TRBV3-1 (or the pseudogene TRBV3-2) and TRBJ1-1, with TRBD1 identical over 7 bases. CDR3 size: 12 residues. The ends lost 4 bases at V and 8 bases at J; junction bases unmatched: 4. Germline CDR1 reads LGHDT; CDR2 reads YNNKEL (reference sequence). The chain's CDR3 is CASSRGQFEAFF. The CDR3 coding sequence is TGTGCCAGCAGCCGGGGACAGTTCGAAGCTTTCTTT.

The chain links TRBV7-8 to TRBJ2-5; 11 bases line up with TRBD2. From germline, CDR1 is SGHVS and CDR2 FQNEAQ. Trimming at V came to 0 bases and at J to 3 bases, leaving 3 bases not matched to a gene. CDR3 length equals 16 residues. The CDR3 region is CASSLAMGLAEETQYF. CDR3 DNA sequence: TGTGCCAGCAGCTTAGCGATGGGACTAGCGGAAGAGACCCAGTACTTC.

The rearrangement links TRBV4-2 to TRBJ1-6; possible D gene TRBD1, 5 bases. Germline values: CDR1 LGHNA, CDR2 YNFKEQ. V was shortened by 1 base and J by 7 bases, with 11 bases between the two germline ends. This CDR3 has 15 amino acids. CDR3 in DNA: TGTGCCAGCAGCCAAGTTGGGGGGTGGAATTCACCCCTCCACTTT. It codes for CASSQVGGWNSPLHF.

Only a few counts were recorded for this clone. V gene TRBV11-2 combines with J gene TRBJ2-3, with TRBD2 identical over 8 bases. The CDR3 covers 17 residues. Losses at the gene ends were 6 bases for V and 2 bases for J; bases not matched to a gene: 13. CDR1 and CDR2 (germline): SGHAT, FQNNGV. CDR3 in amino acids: CASSLVSGLGVTDTQYF. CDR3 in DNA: TGTGCCAGCAGTTTGGTGTCGGGACTAGGAGTCACAGATACGCAGTATTTT.

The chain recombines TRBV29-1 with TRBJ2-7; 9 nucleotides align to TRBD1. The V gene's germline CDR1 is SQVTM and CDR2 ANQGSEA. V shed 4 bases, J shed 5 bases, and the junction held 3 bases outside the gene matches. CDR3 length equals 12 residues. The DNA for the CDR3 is TGCAGCGTTGGGGGACAGGGAGACGAGCAGTACTTC. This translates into CSVGGQGDEQYF.

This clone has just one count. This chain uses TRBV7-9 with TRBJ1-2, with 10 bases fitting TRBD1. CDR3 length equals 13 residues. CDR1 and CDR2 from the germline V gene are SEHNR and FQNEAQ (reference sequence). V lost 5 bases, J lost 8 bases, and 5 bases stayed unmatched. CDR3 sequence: CASSPGTGEGYTF. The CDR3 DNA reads TGTGCCAGCAGCCCCGGGACAGGGGAAGGCTACACCTTC.

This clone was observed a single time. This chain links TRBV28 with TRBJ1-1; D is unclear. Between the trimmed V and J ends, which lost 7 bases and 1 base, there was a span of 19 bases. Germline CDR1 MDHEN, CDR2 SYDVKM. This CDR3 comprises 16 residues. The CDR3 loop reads CASTSPAGRPNTEAFF. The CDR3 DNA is TGTGCCAGCACCTCCCCCGCGGGCAGGCCGAACACTGAAGCTTTCTTT.

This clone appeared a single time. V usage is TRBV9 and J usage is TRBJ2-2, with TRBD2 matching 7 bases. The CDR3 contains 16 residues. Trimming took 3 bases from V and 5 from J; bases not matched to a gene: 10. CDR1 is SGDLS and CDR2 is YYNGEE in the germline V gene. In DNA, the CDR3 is TGTGCCAGCAGCGGCACCATGACGGGGGGTACCGGGGAGCTGTTTTTT. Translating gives CASSGTMTGGTGELFF.

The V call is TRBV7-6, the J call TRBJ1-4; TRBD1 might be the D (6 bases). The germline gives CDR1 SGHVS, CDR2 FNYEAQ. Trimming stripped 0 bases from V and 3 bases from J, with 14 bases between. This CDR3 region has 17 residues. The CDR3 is CASSLARFAGANEKLFF. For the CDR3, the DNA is TGTGCCAGCAGCTTAGCGCGTTTCGCAGGGGCTAATGAAAAACTGTTTTTT.

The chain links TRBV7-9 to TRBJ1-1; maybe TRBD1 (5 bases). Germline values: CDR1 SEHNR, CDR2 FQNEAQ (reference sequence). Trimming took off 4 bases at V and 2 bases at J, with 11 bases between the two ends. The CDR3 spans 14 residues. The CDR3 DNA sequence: TGTGCCAGCAGCTCTCAGGGTTCAAACACTGAAGCTTTCTTT. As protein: CASSSQGSNTEAFF.

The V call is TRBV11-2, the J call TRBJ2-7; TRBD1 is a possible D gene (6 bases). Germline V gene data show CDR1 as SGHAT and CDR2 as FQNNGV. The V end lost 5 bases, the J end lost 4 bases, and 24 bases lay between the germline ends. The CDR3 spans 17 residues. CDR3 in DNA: TGTGCCAGCAGCCCAACCGGCGGCGGTGGGGGCCCTTACGAGCAGTACTTC. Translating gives CASSPTGGGGGPYEQYF.

CDR3 coding DNA: TGTGCCAGCAGCGCCGAGGGGGTCTCGGGTCAGCCCCAGCATTTT. Its translation: CASSAEGVSGQPQHF. The chain uses TRBV2 and TRBJ1-5; D possibly corresponds to TRBD1 (6 bases). V lost 6 bases to trimming and J lost 6 bases, with 18 bases between them. The CDR3 runs to 15 residues. Germline-derived CDR1 and CDR2 are SNHLY and FYNNEI.

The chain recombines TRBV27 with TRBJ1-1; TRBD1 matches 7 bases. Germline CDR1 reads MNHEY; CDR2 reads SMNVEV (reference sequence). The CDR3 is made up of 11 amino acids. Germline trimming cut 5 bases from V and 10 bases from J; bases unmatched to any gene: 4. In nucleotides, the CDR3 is TGTGCCAGCAGTCCGCAGGGGGGAGCTTTCTTT. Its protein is CASSPQGGAFF.

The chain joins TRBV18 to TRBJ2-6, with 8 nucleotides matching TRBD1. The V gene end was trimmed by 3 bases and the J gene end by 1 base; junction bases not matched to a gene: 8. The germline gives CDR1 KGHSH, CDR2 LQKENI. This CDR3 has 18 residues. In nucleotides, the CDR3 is TGTGCCAGCTCACCTTCCAGGACAGGGTGGTCTGGGGCCAACGTCCTGACTTTC. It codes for CASSPSRTGWSGANVLTF.

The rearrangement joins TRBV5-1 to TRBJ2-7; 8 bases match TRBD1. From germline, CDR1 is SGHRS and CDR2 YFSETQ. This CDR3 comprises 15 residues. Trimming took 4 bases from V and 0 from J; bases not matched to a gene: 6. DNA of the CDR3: TGCGCCAGCAGCCCGAGGACAGGGAGCTCCTACGAGCAGTACTTC. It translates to CASSPRTGSSYEQYF.

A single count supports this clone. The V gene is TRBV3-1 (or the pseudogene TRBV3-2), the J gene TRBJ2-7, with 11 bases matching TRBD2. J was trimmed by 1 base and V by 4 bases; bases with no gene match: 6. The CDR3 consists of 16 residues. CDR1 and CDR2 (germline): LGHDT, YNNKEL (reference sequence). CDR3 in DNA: TGTGCCAGCAGCCCCTCTAGCGGGGGGCCTTCCTACGAGCAGTACTTC. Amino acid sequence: CASSPSSGGPSYEQYF.